Each of the 9 T cell receptor beta chains below was sequenced from the same sample in a study of long-term antiretroviral therapy in people with HIV. Version v3.0 of the immunoSEQ assay was performed at survey level. Generated by immunoSEQ multiplex PCR, the TCRdb table keeps only in-frame clones and is missing some. The table shows about 33,000 clones, with almost 97% occurring only once. The source material was unsorted PBMCs, sampled 6.9 years after starting antiretroviral therapy. These receptors were collected from a man aged 30-40 years with HIV.

This clone showed up just once. The rearrangement links TRBV4-3 to TRBJ2-2; 8 nucleotides align to TRBD1. V lost 3 bases to trimming and J lost 7 bases; unmatched junction nucleotides: 7. Germline V gene sequence: CDR1 LGHNA, CDR2 YSLEER. The CDR3 sequence is 15 residues long. The CDR3 spells CASSQRQGQVGELFF. The CDR3 bases are TGCGCCAGCAGCCAGCGACAGGGGCAGGTCGGGGAGCTGTTTTTT.

The chain combines TRBV6-5 with TRBJ2-6, with unresolved D. V was clipped by 5 bases and J by 4 bases, with 12 bases between them. Germline CDR1 MNHEY, CDR2 SVGAGI. The CDR3 extends over 15 amino acids. In DNA form, the CDR3 reads TGTGCCAGCAGTAAAAGGGTGCAAGGGGCCAACGTCCTGACTTTC. Protein product: CASSKRVQGANVLTF.

The chain joins TRBV2 to TRBJ2-3; weak D call: TRBD2 (6 bases). Trimming shortened V by 1 base and J by 3 bases, and 8 bases separated the two germline ends. This CDR3 is built from 14 residues. Germline values: CDR1 SNHLY, CDR2 FYNNEI. CDR3 region: CASSEGGGTDTQYF. DNA of the CDR3: TGTGCCAGCAGTGAAGGTGGAGGGACAGATACGCAGTATTTT.

The V and J genes are TRBV11-2 and TRBJ2-1; 9 bases map to TRBD2. The germline CDR1 and CDR2 sequences are SGHAT and FQNNGV. This CDR3 has 15 amino acids. The J segment lost 4 bases and the V segment lost 3 bases, leaving 4 bases of the junction unmatched. CDR3 sequence reads: CASSFGAGGYNEQFF. The CDR3 DNA is TGTGCCAGCAGCTTTGGCGCGGGAGGGTACAATGAGCAGTTCTTC.

The chain couples TRBV4-1 to TRBJ1-1; the D gene is possibly TRBD1 (6 bases). The germline V gene encodes CDR1 MGHRA and CDR2 YSYEKL. V was pared by 2 bases and J by 5 bases, with 12 bases between. The CDR3 loop spans 14 amino acids. In DNA form, the CDR3 reads TGCGCCAGCAGCCAATGGACAGAGAGGACTGAAGCTTTCTTT. It is translated as CASSQWTERTEAFF.

The gene calls are TRBV19 and TRBJ1-2, with a tentative D call TRBD1 (5 bases). Trimming stripped 8 bases from V and 7 bases from J, with 17 bases between. This CDR3 spans 13 amino acids. Per germline, CDR1 LNHDA and CDR2 SQIVND (reference sequence). CDR3 coding DNA: TGTGCCAGTGATCAGGGAGAGGGAGGTGGCTACACCTTC. Translating it yields CASDQGEGGGYTF.

The rearrangement joins TRBV6-5 to TRBJ2-2; D remains unclear. Germline CDR1 and CDR2: MNHEY and SVGAGI. V was trimmed by 0 bases and J by 5 bases, leaving 7 bases between them. The CDR3 is 14 residues long. DNA of the CDR3: TGTGCCAGCAGTTACTCCTTTAGGACCGGGGAGCTGTTTTTT. Translation gives CASSYSFRTGELFF.

This clone has only one observation. The chain links TRBV9 to TRBJ1-1; D gene unclear. The germline V gene encodes CDR1 SGDLS and CDR2 YYNGEE. Trimming removed 3 bases at V and 7 bases at J, with 13 bases between. The CDR3 extends over 13 amino acids. The CDR3 is CASSADTYSEAFF. The CDR3 DNA reads as TGTGCCAGCAGCGCCGACACATACAGTGAAGCTTTCTTT.

V and J are TRBV6-5 and TRBJ2-7; maybe TRBD2 (5 bases). Germline V gene data show CDR1 as MNHEY and CDR2 as SVGAGI. Trimming stripped 2 bases from V and 3 bases from J, with 8 bases between. The CDR3 loop spans 13 amino acids. DNA of the CDR3: TGTGCCAGCAGTTACGTACGGGACTACGAGCAGTACTTC. This translates into CASSYVRDYEQYF.